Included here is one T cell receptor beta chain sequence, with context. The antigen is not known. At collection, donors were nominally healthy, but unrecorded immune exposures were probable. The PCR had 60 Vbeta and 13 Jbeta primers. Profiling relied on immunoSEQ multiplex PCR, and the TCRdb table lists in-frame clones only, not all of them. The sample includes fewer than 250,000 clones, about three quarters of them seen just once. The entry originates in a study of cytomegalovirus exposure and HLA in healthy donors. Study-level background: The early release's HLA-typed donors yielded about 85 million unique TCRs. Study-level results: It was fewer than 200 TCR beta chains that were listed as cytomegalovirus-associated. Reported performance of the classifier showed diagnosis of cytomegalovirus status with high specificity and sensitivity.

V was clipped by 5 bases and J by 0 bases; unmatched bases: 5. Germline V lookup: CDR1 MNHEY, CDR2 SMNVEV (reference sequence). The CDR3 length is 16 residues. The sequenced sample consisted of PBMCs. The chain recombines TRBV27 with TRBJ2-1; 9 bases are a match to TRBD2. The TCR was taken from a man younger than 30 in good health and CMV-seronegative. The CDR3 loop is CASSVPGLASYNEQFF. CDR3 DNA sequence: TGTGCCAGCAGTGTTCCGGGACTAGCCTCCTACAATGAGCAGTTCTTC.